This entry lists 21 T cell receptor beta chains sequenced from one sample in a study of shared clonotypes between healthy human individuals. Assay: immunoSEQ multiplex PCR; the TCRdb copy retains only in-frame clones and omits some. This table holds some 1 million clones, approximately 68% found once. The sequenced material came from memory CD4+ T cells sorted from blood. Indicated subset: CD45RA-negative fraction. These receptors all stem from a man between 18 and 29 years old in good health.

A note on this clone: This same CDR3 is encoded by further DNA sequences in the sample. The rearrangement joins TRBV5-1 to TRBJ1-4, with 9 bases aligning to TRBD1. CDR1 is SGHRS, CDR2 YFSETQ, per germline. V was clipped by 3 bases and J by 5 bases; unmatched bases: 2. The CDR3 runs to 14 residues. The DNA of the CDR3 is TGCGCCAGCAGCTCCGGACAGGGGAATGAAAAACTGTTTTTT. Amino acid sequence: CASSSGQGNEKLFF.

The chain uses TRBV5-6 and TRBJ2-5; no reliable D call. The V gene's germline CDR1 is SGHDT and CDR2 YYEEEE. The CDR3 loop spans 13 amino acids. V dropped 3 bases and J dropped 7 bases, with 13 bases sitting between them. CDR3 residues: CASSSPYGGTQYF. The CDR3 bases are TGTGCCAGCAGCTCCCCTTATGGTGGGACCCAGTACTTC.

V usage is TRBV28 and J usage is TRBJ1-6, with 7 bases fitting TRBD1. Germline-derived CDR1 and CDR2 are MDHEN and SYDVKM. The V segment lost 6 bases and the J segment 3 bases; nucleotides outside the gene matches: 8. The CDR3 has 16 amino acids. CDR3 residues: CASRGPGGNYNSPLHF. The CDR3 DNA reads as TGTGCCAGCAGGGGCCCAGGGGGGAACTATAATTCACCCCTCCACTTT. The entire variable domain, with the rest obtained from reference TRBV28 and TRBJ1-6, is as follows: DVKVTQSSRYLVKRTGEKVFLECVQDMDHENMFWYRQDPGLGLRLIYFSYDVKMKEKGDIPEGYSVSREKKERFSLILESASTNQTSMYLCASRGPGGNYNSPLHFGNGTRLTVT.

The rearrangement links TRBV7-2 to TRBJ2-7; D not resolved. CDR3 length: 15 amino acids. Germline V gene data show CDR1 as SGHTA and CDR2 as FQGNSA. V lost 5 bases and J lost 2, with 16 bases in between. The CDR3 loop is CASSAVGGETYEQYF. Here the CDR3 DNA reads TGTGCCAGCAGCGCCGTGGGCGGAGAGACCTACGAGCAGTACTTC.

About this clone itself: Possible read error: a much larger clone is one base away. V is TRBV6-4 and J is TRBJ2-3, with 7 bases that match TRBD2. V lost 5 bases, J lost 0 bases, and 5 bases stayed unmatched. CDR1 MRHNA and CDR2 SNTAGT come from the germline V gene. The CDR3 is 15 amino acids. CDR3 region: CASSLDGGSTDTQYF. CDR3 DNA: TGTGCCAGCAGTCTTGACGGGGGGAGCACAGATACGCAGTATTTT.

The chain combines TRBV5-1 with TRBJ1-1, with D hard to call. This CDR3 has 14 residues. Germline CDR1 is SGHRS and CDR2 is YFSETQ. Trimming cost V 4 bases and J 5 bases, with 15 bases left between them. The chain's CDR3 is CASSAGHGGTEAFF. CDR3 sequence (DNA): TGCGCCAGCAGCGCGGGTCACGGCGGGACTGAAGCTTTCTTT.

CDR3 sequence (DNA): TGTGCCAGCTCGACCAGCCGGATCGGGGAAAAACTGTTTTTT. Translation gives CASSTSRIGEKLFF. The chain couples TRBV18 to TRBJ1-4; D ambiguous. CDR3 length equals 14 residues. In germline, CDR1 is KGHSH, CDR2 LQKENI. V lost 6 bases, J lost 8 bases, and 16 bases lay in between.

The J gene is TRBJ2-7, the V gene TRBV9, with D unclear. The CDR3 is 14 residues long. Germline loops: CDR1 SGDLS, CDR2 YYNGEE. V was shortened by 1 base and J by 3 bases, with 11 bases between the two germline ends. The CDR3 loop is CASSVSNGIYEQYF. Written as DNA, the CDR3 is TGTGCCAGCAGCGTATCAAATGGGATCTACGAGCAGTACTTC.

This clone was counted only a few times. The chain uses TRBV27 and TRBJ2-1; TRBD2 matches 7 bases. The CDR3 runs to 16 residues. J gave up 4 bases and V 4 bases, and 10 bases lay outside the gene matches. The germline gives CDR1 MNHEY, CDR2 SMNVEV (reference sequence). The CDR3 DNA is TGTGCCAGCAGTTCCCGGCTAGCGGAACGATACAATGAGCAGTTCTTC. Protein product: CASSSRLAERYNEQFF.

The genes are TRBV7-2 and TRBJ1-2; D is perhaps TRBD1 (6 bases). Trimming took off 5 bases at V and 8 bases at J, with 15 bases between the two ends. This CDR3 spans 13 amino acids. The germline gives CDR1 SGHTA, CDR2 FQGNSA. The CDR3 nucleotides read TGTGCCAGCAGCCCAGGGGCCGGGCCCGGCTACACCTTC. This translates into CASSPGAGPGYTF.

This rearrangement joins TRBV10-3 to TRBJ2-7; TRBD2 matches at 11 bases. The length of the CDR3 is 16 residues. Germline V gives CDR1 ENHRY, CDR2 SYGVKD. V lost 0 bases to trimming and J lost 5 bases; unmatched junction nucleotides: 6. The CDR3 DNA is TGTGCCATCAGTGAGTCGAGTACTAGCGGGAGCCACGAGCAGTACTTC. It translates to CAISESSTSGSHEQYF.

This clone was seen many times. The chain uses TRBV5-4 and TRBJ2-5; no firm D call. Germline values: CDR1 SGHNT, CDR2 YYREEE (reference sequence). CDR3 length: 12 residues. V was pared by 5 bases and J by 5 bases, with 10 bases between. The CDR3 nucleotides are TGTGCCAGCAGTTCCGCGGCGGAGACCCAGTACTTC. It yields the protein CASSSAAETQYF.

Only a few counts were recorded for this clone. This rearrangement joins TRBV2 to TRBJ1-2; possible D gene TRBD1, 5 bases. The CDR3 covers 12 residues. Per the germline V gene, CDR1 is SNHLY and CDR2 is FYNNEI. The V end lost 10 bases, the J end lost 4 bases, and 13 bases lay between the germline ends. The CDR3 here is CANGMGGYGYTF. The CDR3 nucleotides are TGTGCCAACGGAATGGGGGGCTATGGCTACACCTTC.

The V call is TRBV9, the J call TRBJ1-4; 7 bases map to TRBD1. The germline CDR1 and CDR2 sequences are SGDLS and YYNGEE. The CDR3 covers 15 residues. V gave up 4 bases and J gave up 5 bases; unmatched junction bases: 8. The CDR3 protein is CASSLLTGPNEKLFF. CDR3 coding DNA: TGTGCCAGCAGCCTGTTGACAGGGCCAAATGAAAAACTGTTTTTT.

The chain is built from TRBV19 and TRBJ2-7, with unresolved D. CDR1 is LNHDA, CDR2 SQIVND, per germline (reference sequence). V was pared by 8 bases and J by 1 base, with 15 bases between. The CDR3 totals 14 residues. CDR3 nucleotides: TGTGCCAGTCAACCCATGGTGGGATCCTACGAGCAGTACTTC. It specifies CASQPMVGSYEQYF.

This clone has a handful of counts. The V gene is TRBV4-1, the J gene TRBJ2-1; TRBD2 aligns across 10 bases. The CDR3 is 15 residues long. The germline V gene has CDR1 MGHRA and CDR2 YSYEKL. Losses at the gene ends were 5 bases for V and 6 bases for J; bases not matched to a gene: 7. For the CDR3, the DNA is TGCGCCAGCAGCATCCCGGGACTAGCGAGCAATGAGCAGTTCTTC. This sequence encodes CASSIPGLASNEQFF.

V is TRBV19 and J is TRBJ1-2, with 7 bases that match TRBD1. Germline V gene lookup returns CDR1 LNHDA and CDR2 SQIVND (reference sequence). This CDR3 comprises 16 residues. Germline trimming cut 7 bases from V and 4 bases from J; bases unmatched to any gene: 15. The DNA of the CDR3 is TGTGCCAGTACCCCCCGGACAGGCGCCTATTCCTATGGCTACACCTTC. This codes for CASTPRTGAYSYGYTF. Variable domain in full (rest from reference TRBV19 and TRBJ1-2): DGGITQSPKYLFRKEGQNVTLSCEQNLNHDAMYWYRQDPGQGLRLIYYSQIVNDFQKGDIAEGYSVSREKKESFPLTVTSAQKNPTAFYLCASTPRTGAYSYGYTFGSGTRLTVV.

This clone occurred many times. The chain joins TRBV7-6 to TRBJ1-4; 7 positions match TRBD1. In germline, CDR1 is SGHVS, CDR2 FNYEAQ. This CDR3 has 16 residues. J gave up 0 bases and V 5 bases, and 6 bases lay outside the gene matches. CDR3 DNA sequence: TGTGCCAGCAGCCCTTATGACAGGGCAACTAATGAAAAACTGTTTTTT. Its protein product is CASSPYDRATNEKLFF.

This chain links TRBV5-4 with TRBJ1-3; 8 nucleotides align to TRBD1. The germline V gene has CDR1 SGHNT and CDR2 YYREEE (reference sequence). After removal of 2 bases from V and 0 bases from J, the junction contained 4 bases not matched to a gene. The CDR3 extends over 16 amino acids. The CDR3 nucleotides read TGTGCCAGCAGCTTCGGACAGGGAAGCTCTGGAAACACCATATATTTT. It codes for CASSFGQGSSGNTIYF. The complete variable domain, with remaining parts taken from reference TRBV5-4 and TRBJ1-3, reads ETGVTQSPTHLIKTRGQQVTLRCSSQSGHNTVSWYQQALGQGPQFIFQYYREEENGRGNFPPRFSGLQFPNYSSELNVNALELDDSALYLCASSFGQGSSGNTIYFGEGSWLTVV.

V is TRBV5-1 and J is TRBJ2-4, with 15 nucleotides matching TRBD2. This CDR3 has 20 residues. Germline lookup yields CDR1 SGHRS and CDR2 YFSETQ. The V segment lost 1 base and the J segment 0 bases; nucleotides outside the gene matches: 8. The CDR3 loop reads CASSLSMAGLAGGAKNIQYF. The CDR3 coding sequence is TGCGCCAGCAGCTTGAGCATGGCGGGACTAGCGGGAGGAGCCAAAAACATTCAGTACTTC.

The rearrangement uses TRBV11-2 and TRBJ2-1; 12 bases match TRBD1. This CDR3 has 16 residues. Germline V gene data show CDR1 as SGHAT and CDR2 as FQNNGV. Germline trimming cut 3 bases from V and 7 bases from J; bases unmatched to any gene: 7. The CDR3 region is CASSLGDRGRLNEQFF. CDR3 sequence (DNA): TGTGCCAGCAGCTTGGGGGACAGGGGGCGCCTGAATGAGCAGTTCTTC.